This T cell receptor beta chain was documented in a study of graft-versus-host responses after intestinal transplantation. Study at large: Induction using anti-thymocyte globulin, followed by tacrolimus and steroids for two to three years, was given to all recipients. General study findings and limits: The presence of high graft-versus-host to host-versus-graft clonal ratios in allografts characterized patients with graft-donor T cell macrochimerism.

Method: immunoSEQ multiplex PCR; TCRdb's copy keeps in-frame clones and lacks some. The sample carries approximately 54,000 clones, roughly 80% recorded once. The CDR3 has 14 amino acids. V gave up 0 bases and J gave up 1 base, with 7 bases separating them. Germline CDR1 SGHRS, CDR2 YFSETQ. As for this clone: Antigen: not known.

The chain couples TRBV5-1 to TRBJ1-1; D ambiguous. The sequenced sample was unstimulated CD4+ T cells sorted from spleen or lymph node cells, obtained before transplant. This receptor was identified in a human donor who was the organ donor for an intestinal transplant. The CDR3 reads CASSLGARNTEAFF. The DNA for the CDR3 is TGCGCCAGCAGCTTGGGGGCACGGAACACTGAAGCTTTCTTT.